The present entry profiles one TCR beta chain with its context. Its antigen is still unknown. Germline CDR1 and CDR2: MGHRA and YSYEKL. The CDR3 length is 20 residues. V lost 1 base to trimming and J lost 1 base, with 20 bases between them. This specimen comes from a study of T cells after posttransplantation cyclophosphamide. Regarding the study as a whole: After PTCy, TRB diversity resembled that of CNI/methotrexate controls.

Sequencing used immunoSEQ multiplex PCR; TCRdb keeps in-frame clones, though not all of them. The sample includes fewer than 12,000 clones, approximately 86% of them seen just once. Busulfan-fludarabine conditioning, marrow transplant, and cyclophosphamide on days +3 and +4 were administered. Sample: CD4+ T cells sorted from PBMCs, taken after allogeneic stem cell transplant with posttransplant cyclophosphamide. The V and J genes are TRBV4-1 and TRBJ1-6; no reliable D call. This clonotype was sampled from a male patient in his thirties who received an allogeneic stem cell transplant from a related donor, was CMV-positive, and had acute GVHD only. Some T cells here may be from the graft donor. CDR3 sequence reads: CASSQVVAGFGPSYNSPLHF. In DNA form, the CDR3 reads TGCGCCAGCAGCCAAGTAGTGGCAGGCTTCGGTCCTTCCTATAATTCACCCCTCCACTTT.